The sequence of this TCR beta chain was determined in a study of cytomegalovirus exposure and HLA in healthy donors. Study observations and caveats: An analysis that came later showed most CMV-associated TCR beta chains appearing HLA-restricted. It was likely that a cluster of highly shared sequence variants was a sequencing artifact. Cytomegalovirus status was reportedly diagnosed by the classifier with high specificity and sensitivity. Excluded were some V segments that proved indistinguishable, including TRBV6-2 and TRBV6-3.

This clone came up a few times. What it binds is unknown. V was shortened by 1 base and J by 9 bases, with 16 bases between the two germline ends. The CDR3 length is 15 residues. In germline, CDR1 is MGHDK, CDR2 SYGVNS. The PCR used 60 Vbeta and 13 Jbeta primers. The protocol was immunoSEQ multiplex PCR, while the TCRdb copy is restricted to in-frame clones and leaves out a portion. Of around 150,000 clones in the sample, about a tenth were seen once. The sequenced sample consisted of PBMCs. The sequence derives from a male donor in good health and CMV-seronegative. The chain carries TRBV25-1 and TRBJ2-1; D remains ambiguous. The CDR3 protein is CASSEFKVTGGEQFF. The DNA of the CDR3 is TGTGCCAGCAGTGAATTTAAAGTCACCGGTGGTGAGCAGTTCTTC.